This T cell receptor beta chain was retrieved from a study of cytomegalovirus exposure and HLA in healthy donors. Study-level findings and limits: In vitro data verified a few CMV-associated chains as specific for CMV antigens. It was in a later analysis that TCR association rates were seen to vary by HLA locus, highest for DRB1 and lowest for HLA-C. In a later analysis, donors in an Asian-associated ancestry cluster reportedly had fewer N-insertions in productive TCRs than the cohort mean.

The PCR made use of 60 Vbeta and 13 Jbeta primers. Sequencing was performed with immunoSEQ multiplex PCR; in TCRdb, only in-frame clones are kept and a portion is missing. The sample has about 130,000 clones, around 85% seen once; the top ten hold about 7%. CDR3 length: 16 amino acids. Per germline, CDR1 KGHSH and CDR2 LQKENI. Deletions cut 1 base from V and 1 base from J, with 13 bases between. On this clone itself: Its specificity is unknown.

Though probably carrying unrecorded immune exposures, donors were nominally healthy at sampling. This TCR was recovered from a woman aged 25 to 39 in good health and CMV-seropositive. The sequenced sample consisted of PBMCs. This chain uses TRBV18 with TRBJ2-5, with a tentative D call TRBD2 (5 bases). CDR3 amino acids: CASSPLPPGSQETQYF. CDR3 coding DNA: TGTGCCAGCTCACCACTCCCTCCGGGATCCCAAGAGACCCAGTACTTC.